Sequencing of this T cell receptor (beta chain) was carried out in a study of cytomegalovirus exposure and HLA in healthy donors. In the case of this clone: What it binds is unknown.

In the PCR, 60 Vbeta and 13 Jbeta primers were used. TCRdb keeps only in-frame clones here, not all; method: immunoSEQ multiplex PCR. This table has around 100,000 clones, 55% to 80% appearing once. Broader study findings: A likely sequencing artifact accounted for one observed cluster of highly shared sequence variants.

The CDR3 has 15 amino acids. CDR1 is GTSNPN and CDR2 is SVGIG in the germline V gene (reference sequence). Trimming removed 1 base from V and 3 bases from J; junction bases left unmatched: 6. Source material: PBMCs. The receptor comes from a woman aged 30 to 39 in good health and CMV-seronegative. This chain links TRBV30 with TRBJ2-3; 8 bases are shared with TRBD2. The CDR3 sequence is CAWSDGRAGTDTQYF. Written as DNA, the CDR3 is TGTGCCTGGAGTGACGGGAGGGCCGGAACAGATACGCAGTATTTT.